Listed here is a single T cell receptor (beta chain). The antigen is undetermined. The data were obtained in a study of CD8+ T cells in alopecia areata. On the study more broadly: Oral tofacitinib, 5 to 10 mg twice daily, was given in an open-label trial. Once tofacitinib had been taken for 6 to 18 months, 6 months off drug followed. General study results and limits: Patients showed less clear TCR sequence sharing than mice, possibly partly because of HLA diversity. Lesional scalp exceeded normal scalp in clonality, especially in alopecia totalis/universalis.

TCR sequencing used cDNA made by reverse transcription of extracted RNA. TCRdb keeps only in-frame clones here, not all; method: immunoSEQ multiplex PCR. This table has 150,000 or so clones, 40% to 50% appearing once. The CDR3 is 13 amino acids. Trimming shortened V by 4 bases and J by 3 bases, and 10 bases separated the two germline ends. Germline CDR1 is SQVTM and CDR2 is ANQGSEA. Sequencing input: CD4+ T cells sorted from blood. The TCR sequence derives from a human donor with alopecia areata. The chain couples TRBV29-1 to TRBJ2-1; D may be TRBD2 (6 bases). CDR3 in DNA: TGCAGCGTTGGGGGGAGGCTCTACAATGAGCAGTTCTTC. Translating it yields CSVGGRLYNEQFF.